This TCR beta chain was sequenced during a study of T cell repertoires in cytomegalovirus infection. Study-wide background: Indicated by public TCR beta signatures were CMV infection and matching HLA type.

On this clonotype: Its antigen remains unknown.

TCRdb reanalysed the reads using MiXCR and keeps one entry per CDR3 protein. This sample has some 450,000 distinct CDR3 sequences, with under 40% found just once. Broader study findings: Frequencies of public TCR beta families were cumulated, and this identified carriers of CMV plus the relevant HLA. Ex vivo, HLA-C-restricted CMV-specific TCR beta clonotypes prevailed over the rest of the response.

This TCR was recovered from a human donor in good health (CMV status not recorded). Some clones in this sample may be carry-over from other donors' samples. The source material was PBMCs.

Written as DNA, the CDR3 is TGCAGTGCTAACCCCACTGGGCCCGTGGGGAATGAGCAGTTCTTC. Protein sequence: CSANPTGPVGNEQFF. This rearrangement joins TRBV20-1 to TRBJ2-1; D is uncertain. The CDR3 runs to 15 residues. The germline V gene encodes CDR1 DFQATT and CDR2 SNEGSKA (reference sequence). Trimming took 4 bases from V and 7 from J, leaving 20 bases between them.